Presented here are 6 T cell receptor beta chains from one specimen sequenced in a study of blood T cell repertoires in COVID-19. The table came from immunoSEQ multiplex PCR; TCRdb's copy has only in-frame clones and leaves some out. The sample holds some 170,000 clones, over 80% seen once. The sequenced material came from peripheral blood. The origin of the receptors is a woman between 65 and 79 years old with acute or convalescent COVID-19.

The V call is TRBV7-9, the J call TRBJ1-5; no reliable D call. Germline CDR1 and CDR2: SEHNR and FQNEAQ (reference sequence). The V end lost 5 bases, the J end lost 4 bases, and 9 bases lay between the germline ends. The CDR3 is 13 residues long. Here the CDR3 reads CASSAGLNQPQHF. The DNA of the CDR3 is TGTGCCAGCAGCGCAGGCTTGAATCAGCCCCAGCATTTT.

The chain combines TRBV6-1 with TRBJ1-5, with 7 nucleotides matching TRBD1. CDR3 length: 16 amino acids. Per germline, CDR1 MNHNS and CDR2 SASEGT. The junction had 11 bases not matched to a gene; V was cut back by 3 bases and J by 6 bases. CDR3 DNA: TGTGCCAGCAGTGATGTGAGGGGGCCAGTTACTCAGCCCCAGCATTTT. It yields the protein CASSDVRGPVTQPQHF.

The V call is TRBV25-1, the J call TRBJ1-2; 8 bases fit TRBD1. Germline V gives CDR1 MGHDK, CDR2 SYGVNS. The CDR3 extends over 14 amino acids. The V segment lost 3 bases and the J segment 5 bases; nucleotides outside the gene matches: 5. The CDR3 bases are TGTGCCAGCAGTGATCTATGGACAGGGTATGGCTACACCTTC. It encodes CASSDLWTGYGYTF.

This chain links TRBV6-6 with TRBJ1-3; the match to TRBD1 covers 9 bases. The CDR3 is 19 amino acids. Unmatched junction bases numbered 16, after V lost 5 bases and J lost 2 bases. CDR1 is MNHNY, CDR2 SVGAGI, per germline (reference sequence). The CDR3 region has the DNA TGTGCCAGCAGTCGGAGGCCCGGGACAGGGTATTTACCTGGAAACACCATATATTTT. It is translated as CASSRRPGTGYLPGNTIYF.

This clone has more than one count but fewer than ten. This chain links TRBV6-5 with TRBJ2-7, with TRBD1 matching over 7 bases. V was clipped by 5 bases and J by 5 bases; unmatched bases: 6. CDR3 size: 13 residues. Germline V lookup: CDR1 MNHEY, CDR2 SVGAGI. The CDR3 region has the DNA TGTGCCAGCAGTCTCGACAGGGTCCACGAGCAGTACTTC. Its protein is CASSLDRVHEQYF.

This clone was observed at least ten times. V is TRBV11-2 and J is TRBJ2-1; TRBD1 aligns across 8 bases. The V gene end was trimmed by 5 bases and the J gene end by 6 bases; junction bases not matched to a gene: 12. This CDR3 has 16 amino acids. Germline-derived CDR1 and CDR2 are SGHAT and FQNNGV. The CDR3 loop is CASSTLRGRLLNEQFF. As DNA, the CDR3 is TGTGCCAGCAGCACCCTCAGGGGGCGCCTGCTCAATGAGCAGTTCTTC.